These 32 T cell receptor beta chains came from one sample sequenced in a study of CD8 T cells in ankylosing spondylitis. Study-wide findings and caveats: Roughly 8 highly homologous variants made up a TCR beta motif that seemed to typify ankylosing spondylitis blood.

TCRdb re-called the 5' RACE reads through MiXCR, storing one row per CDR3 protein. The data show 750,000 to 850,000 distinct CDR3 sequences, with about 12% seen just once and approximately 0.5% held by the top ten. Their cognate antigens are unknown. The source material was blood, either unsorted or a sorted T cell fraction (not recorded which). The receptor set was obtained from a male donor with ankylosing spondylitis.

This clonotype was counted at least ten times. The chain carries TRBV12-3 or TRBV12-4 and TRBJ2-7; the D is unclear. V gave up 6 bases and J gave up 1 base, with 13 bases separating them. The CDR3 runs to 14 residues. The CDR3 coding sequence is TGTGCCAGCAGCGACGCCAGATATTCCTACGAGCAGTACTTC. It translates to CASSDARYSYEQYF.

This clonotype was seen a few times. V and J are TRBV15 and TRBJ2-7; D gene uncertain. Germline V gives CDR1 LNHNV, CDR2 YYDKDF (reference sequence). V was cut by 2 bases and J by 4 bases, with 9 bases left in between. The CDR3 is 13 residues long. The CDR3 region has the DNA TGTGCCACCAGCAGACCCAACACGTACGAGCAGTACTTC. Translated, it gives CATSRPNTYEQYF.

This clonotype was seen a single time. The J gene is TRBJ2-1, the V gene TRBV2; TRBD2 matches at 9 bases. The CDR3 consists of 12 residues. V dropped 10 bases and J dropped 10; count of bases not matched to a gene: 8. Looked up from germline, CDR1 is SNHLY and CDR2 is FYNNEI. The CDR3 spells CATLAGPREQFF. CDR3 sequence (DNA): TGTGCCACCCTAGCGGGACCAAGAGAGCAGTTCTTC.

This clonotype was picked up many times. CDR3 sequence reads: CASRRGGAFF. In DNA, the CDR3 is TGTGCCAGCAGGCGGGGGGGAGCTTTCTTT. The genes are TRBV12-3 or TRBV12-4 and TRBJ1-1; perhaps TRBD1 as D (5 bases). This CDR3 has 10 residues. Trimming removed 6 bases from V and 10 bases from J, with 9 bases in between.

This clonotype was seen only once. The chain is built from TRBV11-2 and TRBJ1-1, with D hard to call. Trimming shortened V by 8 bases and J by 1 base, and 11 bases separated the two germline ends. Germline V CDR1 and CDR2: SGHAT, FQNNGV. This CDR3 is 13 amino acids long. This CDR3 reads CASCPHRNTEAFF. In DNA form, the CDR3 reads TGTGCCAGCTGTCCTCACAGGAACACTGAAGCTTTCTTT.

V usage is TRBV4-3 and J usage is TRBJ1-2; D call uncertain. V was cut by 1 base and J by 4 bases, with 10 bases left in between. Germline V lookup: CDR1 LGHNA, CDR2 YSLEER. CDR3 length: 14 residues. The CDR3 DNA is TGCGCCAGCAGCCAAGTCAGTAGAGGCTATGGCTACACCTTC. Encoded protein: CASSQVSRGYGYTF.

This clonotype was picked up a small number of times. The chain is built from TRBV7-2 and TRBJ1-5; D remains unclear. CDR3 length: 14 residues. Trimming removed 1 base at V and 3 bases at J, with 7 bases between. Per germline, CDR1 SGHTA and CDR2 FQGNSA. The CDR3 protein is CASSLDRDNQPQHF. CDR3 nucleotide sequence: TGTGCCAGCAGCTTAGATCGAGACAATCAGCCCCAGCATTTT.

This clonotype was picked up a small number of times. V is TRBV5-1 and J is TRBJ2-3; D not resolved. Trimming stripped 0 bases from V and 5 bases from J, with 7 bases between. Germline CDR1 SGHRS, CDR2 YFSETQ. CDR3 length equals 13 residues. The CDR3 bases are TGCGCCAGCAGCTTGGGTTCCGAAGATACGCAGTATTTT. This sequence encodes CASSLGSEDTQYF.

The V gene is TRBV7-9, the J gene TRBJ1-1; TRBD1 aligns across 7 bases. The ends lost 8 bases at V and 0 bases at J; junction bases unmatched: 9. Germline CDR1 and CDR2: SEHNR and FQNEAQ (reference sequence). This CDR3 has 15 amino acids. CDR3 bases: TGTGCCAGCCGGACAGGTCCGCATATGAACACTGAAGCTTTCTTT. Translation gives CASRTGPHMNTEAFF.

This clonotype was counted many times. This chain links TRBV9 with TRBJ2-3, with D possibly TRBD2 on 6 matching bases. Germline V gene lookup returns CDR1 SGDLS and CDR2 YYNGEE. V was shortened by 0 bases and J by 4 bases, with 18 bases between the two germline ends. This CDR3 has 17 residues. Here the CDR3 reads CASSVAGSGPVPDTQYF. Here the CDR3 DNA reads TGTGCCAGCAGCGTAGCGGGTAGCGGACCTGTACCAGATACGCAGTATTTT. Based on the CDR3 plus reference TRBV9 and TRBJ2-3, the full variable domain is DSGVTQTPKHLITATGQRVTLRCSPRSGDLSVYWYQQSLDQGLQFLIQYYNGEERAKGNILERFSAQQFPDLHSELNLSSLELGDSALYFCASSVAGSGPVPDTQYFGPGTRLTVL.

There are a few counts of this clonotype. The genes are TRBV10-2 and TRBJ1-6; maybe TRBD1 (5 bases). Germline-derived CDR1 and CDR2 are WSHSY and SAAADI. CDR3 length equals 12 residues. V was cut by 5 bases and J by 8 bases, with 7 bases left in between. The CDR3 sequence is CASSRGDSPLHF. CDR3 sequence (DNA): TGCGCCAGCAGTAGGGGAGATTCACCCCTCCACTTT.

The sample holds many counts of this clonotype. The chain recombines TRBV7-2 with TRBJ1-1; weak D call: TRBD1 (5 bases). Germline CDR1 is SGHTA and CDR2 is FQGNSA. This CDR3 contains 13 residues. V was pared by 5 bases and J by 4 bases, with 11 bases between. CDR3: CASSRRRGTEAFF. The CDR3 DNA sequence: TGTGCCAGCAGCCGAAGAAGGGGCACTGAAGCTTTCTTT.

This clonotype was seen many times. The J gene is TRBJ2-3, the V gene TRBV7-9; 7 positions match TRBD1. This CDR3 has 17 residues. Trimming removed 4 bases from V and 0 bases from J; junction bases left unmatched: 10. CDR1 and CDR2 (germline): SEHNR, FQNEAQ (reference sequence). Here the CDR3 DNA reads TGTGCCAGCAGCTCCCCTAACAGGGGAACTAGCACAGATACGCAGTATTTT. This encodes CASSSPNRGTSTDTQYF.

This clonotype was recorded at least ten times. The CDR3 bases are TGCGCCAGCAGCCCGTTAGCGGTAAGCTACAATGAGCAGTTCTTC. Its translation: CASSPLAVSYNEQFF. J is TRBJ2-1 and V is TRBV4-1; D is perhaps TRBD2 (6 bases). Germline CDR1 reads MGHRA; CDR2 reads YSYEKL. Trimming shortened V by 4 bases and J by 3 bases, and 13 bases separated the two germline ends. The CDR3 is made up of 15 amino acids.

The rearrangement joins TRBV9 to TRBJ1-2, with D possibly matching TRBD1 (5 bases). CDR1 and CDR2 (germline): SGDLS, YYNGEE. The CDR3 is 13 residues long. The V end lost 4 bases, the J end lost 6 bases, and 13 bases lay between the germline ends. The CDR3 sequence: CASSLMLTDGYTF. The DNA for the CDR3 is TGTGCCAGCAGCCTTATGCTGACAGATGGCTACACCTTC.

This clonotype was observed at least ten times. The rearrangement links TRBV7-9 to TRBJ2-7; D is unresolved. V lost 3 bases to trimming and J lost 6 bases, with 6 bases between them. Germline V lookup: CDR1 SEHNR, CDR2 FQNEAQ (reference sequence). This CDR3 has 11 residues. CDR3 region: CASSFFSEQYF. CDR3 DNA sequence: TGTGCCAGCAGCTTCTTCTCCGAGCAGTACTTC. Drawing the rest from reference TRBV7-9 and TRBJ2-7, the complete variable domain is DTGVSQNPRHKITKRGQNVTFRCDPISEHNRLYWYRQTLGQGPEFLTYFQNEAQLEKSRLLSDRFSAERPKGSFSTLEIQRTEQGDSAMYLCASSFFSEQYFGPGTRLTVT.

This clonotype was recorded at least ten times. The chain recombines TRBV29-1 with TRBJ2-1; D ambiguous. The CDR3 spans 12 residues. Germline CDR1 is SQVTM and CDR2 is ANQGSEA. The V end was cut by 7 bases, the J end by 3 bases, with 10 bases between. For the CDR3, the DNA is TGCAGCGGTCTAACGGGCTACAATGAGCAGTTCTTC. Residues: CSGLTGYNEQFF.

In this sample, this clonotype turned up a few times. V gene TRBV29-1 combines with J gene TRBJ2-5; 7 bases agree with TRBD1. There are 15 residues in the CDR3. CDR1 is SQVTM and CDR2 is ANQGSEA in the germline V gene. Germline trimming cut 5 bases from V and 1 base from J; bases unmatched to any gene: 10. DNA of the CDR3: TGCAGCGTTCTTGGTGCGTGGGACAGCCAAGAGACCCAGTACTTC. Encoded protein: CSVLGAWDSQETQYF.

CDR3 loop: CSADSRTGGETQYF. As DNA, the CDR3 is TGCAGTGCTGATTCTAGGACAGGGGGCGAGACCCAGTACTTC. The rearrangement uses TRBV20-1 and TRBJ2-5, with TRBD1 matching 11 bases. The CDR3 totals 14 residues. Germline trimming cut 5 bases from V and 5 bases from J; bases unmatched to any gene: 7. Germline CDR1 and CDR2: DFQATT and SNEGSKA (reference sequence).

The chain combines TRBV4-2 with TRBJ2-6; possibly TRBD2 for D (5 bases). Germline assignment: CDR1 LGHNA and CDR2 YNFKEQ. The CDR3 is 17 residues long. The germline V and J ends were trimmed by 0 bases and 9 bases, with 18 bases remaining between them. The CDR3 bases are TGTGCCAGCAGCCAAGATTATAGTGGAAAGAGGGACAACGTCCTGACTTTC. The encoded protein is CASSQDYSGKRDNVLTF.

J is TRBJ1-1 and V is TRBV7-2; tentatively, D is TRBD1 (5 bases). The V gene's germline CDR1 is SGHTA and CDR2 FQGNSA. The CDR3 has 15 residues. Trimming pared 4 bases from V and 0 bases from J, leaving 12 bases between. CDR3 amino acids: CASSSQGSLNTEAFF. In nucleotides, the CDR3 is TGTGCCAGCAGCTCCCAGGGTTCCCTGAACACTGAAGCTTTCTTT.

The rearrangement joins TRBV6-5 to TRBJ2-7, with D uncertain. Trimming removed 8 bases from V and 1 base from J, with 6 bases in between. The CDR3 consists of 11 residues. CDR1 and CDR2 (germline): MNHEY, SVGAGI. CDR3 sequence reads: CASATSYEQYF. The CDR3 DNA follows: TGTGCCAGCGCAACTTCCTACGAGCAGTACTTC.

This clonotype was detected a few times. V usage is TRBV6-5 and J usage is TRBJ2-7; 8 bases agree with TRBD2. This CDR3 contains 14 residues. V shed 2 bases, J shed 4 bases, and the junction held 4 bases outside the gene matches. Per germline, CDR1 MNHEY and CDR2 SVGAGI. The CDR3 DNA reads TGTGCCAGCAGTTACGATACGGGGGGGTACGAGCAGTACTTC. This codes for CASSYDTGGYEQYF.

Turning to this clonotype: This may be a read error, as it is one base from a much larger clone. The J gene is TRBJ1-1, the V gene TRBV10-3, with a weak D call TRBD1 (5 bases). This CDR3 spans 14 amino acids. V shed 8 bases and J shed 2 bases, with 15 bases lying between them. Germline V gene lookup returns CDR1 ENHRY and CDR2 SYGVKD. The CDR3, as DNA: TGTGCCATCCGTCAGGGTCTTGTCAACACTGAAGCTTTCTTT. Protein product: CAIRQGLVNTEAFF.

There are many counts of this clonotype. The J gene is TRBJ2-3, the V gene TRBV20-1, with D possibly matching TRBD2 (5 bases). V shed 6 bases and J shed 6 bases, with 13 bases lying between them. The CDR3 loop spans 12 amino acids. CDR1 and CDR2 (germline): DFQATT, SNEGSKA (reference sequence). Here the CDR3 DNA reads TGCAGTGCGACGGCAACGGGGGATACGCAGTATTTT. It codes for CSATATGDTQYF.

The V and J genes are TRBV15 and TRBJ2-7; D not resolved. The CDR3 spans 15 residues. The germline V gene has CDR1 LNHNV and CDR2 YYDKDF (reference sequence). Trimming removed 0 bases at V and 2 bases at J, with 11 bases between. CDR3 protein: CATSRDPRTAYEQYF. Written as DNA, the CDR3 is TGTGCCACCAGCAGAGACCCTCGCACCGCCTACGAGCAGTACTTC.

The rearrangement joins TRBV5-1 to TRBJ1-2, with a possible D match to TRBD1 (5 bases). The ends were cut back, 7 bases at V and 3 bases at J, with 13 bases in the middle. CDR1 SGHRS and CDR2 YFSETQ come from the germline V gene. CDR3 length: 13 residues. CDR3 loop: CASGKGLDYGYTF. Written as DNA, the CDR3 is TGCGCCAGCGGAAAGGGGTTAGACTATGGCTACACCTTC.

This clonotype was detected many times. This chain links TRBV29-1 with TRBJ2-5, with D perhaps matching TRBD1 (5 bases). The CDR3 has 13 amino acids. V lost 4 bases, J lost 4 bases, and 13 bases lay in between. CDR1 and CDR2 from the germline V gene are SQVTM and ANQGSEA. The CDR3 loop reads CSVVALQGETQYF. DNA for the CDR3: TGCAGCGTTGTGGCCCTCCAGGGAGAGACCCAGTACTTC.

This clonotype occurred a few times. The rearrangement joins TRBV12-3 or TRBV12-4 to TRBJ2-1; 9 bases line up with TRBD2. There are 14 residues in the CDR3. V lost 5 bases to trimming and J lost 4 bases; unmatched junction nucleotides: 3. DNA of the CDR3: TGTGCCAGCAGTGATCTAGCGGGGTACAATGAGCAGTTCTTC. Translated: CASSDLAGYNEQFF.

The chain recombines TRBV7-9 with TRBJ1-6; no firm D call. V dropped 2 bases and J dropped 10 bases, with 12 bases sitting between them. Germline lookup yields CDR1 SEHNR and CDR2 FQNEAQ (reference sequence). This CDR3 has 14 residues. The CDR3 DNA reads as TGTGCCAGCAGCTTAAACAGAAACCCGTCACCCCTCCACTTT. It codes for CASSLNRNPSPLHF.

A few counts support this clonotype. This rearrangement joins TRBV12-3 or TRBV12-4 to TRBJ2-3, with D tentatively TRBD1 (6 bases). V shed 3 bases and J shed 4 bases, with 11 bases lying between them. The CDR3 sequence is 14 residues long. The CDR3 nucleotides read TGTGCCAGCAGTTTCCAGGGGTTCGCAGATACGCAGTATTTT. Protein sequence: CASSFQGFADTQYF.

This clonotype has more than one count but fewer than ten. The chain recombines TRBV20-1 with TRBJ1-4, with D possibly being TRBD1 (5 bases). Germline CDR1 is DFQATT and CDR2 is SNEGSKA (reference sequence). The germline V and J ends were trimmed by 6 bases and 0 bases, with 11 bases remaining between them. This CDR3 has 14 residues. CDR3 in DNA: TGCAGTGCCCCAGACAGACCAACTAATGAAAAACTGTTTTTT. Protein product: CSAPDRPTNEKLFF.